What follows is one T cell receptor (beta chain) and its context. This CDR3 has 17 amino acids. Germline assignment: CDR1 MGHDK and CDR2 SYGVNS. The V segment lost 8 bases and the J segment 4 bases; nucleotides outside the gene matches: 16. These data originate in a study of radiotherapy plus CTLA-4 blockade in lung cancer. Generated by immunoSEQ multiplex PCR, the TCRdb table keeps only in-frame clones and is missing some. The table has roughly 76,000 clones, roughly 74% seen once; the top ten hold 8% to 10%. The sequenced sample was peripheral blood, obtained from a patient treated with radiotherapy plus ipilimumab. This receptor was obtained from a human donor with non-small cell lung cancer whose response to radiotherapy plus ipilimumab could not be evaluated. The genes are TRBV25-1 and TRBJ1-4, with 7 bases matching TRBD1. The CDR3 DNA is TGTGCCAGCTCTCCCCCTACTTGGGACAGCCATAATGAAAAACTGTTTTTT. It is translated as CASSPPTWDSHNEKLFF.